This TCR beta chain is from a study of cytomegalovirus exposure and HLA in healthy donors. At the level of the study: Of the donors genotyped, approximately 400 in all, around 77% fell in the Caucasian-associated ancestry cluster.

The CDR3 extends over 14 amino acids. V was trimmed by 5 bases and J by 10 bases, leaving 18 bases between them. CDR1 is SEHNR and CDR2 is FQNEAQ in the germline V gene (reference sequence). Findings of the study overall: Later on, a genetic analysis was performed. It linked a missense variant in DCLRE1C with V- and J-gene trimming of TCR beta. Among the CMV-associated chains, three were confirmed in vitro as specific for CMV antigens.

The PCR ran on 60 Vbeta and 13 Jbeta primers. Libraries were prepared by immunoSEQ multiplex PCR; TCRdb keeps only in-frame clonotypes and omits some of them. The sample has 150,000 to 200,000 clones, around three quarters seen once; the top ten hold around 2.3%. As for this clone: Its specificity is not known.

At collection, donors were nominally healthy, but unrecorded immune exposures were probable. This sequence was found in a woman in her fifties or sixties in good health and CMV-seronegative. The chain uses TRBV7-9 and TRBJ2-1, with D perhaps matching TRBD2 (5 bases). Source material: PBMCs. CDR3 residues: CASSPEATMGEQFF. CDR3 nucleotides: TGTGCCAGCAGCCCGGAGGCCACTATGGGAGAGCAGTTCTTC.